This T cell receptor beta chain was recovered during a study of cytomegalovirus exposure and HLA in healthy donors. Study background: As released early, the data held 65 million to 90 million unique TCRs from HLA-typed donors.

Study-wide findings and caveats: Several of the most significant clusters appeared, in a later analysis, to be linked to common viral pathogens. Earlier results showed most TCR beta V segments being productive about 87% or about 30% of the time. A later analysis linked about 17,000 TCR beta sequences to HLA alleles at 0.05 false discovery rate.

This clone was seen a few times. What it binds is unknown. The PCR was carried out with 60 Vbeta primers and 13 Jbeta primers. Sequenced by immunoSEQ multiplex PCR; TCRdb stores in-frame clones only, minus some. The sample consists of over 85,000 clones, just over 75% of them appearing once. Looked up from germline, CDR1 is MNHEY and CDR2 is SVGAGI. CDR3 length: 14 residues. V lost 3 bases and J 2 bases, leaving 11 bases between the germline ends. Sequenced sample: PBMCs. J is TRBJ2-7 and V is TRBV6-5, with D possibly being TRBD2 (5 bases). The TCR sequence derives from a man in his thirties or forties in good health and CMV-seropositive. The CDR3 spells CASSYNEGAYEQYF. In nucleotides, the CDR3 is TGTGCCAGCAGTTATAATGAGGGTGCCTACGAGCAGTACTTC.